These 32 T cell receptor beta chains came from one sample sequenced in a study of T cells in Graves' hyperthyroidism and ophthalmopathy. RNA transcripts yielded amplified TCR beta CDR3 regions. The TCR CDR3 first-round RT-PCR relied on the HTBI primer set. MiXCR, applied by TCRdb to the multiplex PCR reads, yields one record per CDR3 protein. The sample holds 250,000 to 400,000 distinct CDR3 sequences; roughly an eighth are singletons and the top ten take 34%. The sequencing sample was made of blood. Receptors originate from a woman in her 40s with Graves' ophthalmopathy.

The chain couples TRBV7-9 to TRBJ2-5; unclear D gene. With 2 bases removed from V and 1 base from J, the gap between germline ends came to 11 bases. The CDR3 loop spans 15 amino acids. In germline, CDR1 is SEHNR, CDR2 FQNEAQ (reference sequence). CDR3 nucleotide sequence: TGTGCCAGCAGCTTACGTTCCACTGCCCAAGAGACCCAGTACTTC. Its translation: CASSLRSTAQETQYF.

This clonotype has more than one count but fewer than ten. The gene calls are TRBV4-1 and TRBJ1-3; D not resolved. The CDR3 runs to 17 residues. V dropped 0 bases and J dropped 2 bases, with 14 bases sitting between them. The germline CDR1 and CDR2 sequences are MGHRA and YSYEKL. The CDR3: CASSQEPPRPTGNTIYF. The CDR3 region has the DNA TGCGCCAGCAGCCAAGAACCCCCACGACCTACTGGAAACACCATATATTTT.

This chain links TRBV27 with TRBJ2-1, with TRBD2 identical over 8 bases. V lost 3 bases to trimming and J lost 4 bases; unmatched junction nucleotides: 5. This CDR3 region has 15 residues. Germline CDR1 is MNHEY and CDR2 is SMNVEV (reference sequence). The CDR3 protein is CASSFTAGVYNEQFF. DNA for the CDR3: TGTGCCAGCAGTTTTACAGCGGGAGTTTACAATGAGCAGTTCTTC.

The J gene is TRBJ2-5, the V gene TRBV10-1, with D possibly matching TRBD1 (6 bases). Trimming shortened V by 2 bases and J by 5 bases, and 15 bases separated the two germline ends. This CDR3 has 15 amino acids. The V gene's germline CDR1 is WNHNN and CDR2 SYGVQD (reference sequence). The CDR3 is CASSEKWGLSETQYF. The CDR3 nucleotides are TGCGCCAGCAGTGAGAAGTGGGGGCTTTCGGAGACCCAGTACTTC.

This clonotype was counted ten times or more. The rearrangement joins TRBV7-9 to TRBJ1-4, with a tentative D call TRBD1 (6 bases). Trimming shortened V by 4 bases and J by 4 bases, and 13 bases separated the two germline ends. Germline CDR1 SEHNR, CDR2 FQNEAQ (reference sequence). The CDR3 sequence is 15 residues long. CDR3 amino acids: CASSSGGGINEKLFF. The CDR3 coding sequence is TGTGCCAGCAGCTCCGGAGGGGGGATTAATGAAAAACTGTTTTTT.

This clonotype was detected ten times or more. CDR3 in amino acids: CASSARGGLTYNEQFF. CDR3 coding DNA: TGTGCCAGCAGCGCCAGAGGGGGCCTGACCTACAATGAGCAGTTCTTC. The chain is built from TRBV7-8 and TRBJ2-1; 7 nucleotides line up with TRBD1. J was trimmed by 2 bases and V by 5 bases; bases with no gene match: 9. This CDR3 has 16 amino acids. The germline gives CDR1 SGHVS, CDR2 FQNEAQ. Variable domain in full (rest from reference TRBV7-8 and TRBJ2-1): GAGVSQSPRYKVAKRGQDVALRCDPISGHVSLFWYQQALGQGPEFLTYFQNEAQLDKSGLPSDRFFAERPEGSVSTLKIQRTQQEDSAVYLCASSARGGLTYNEQFFGPGTRLTVL.

This clonotype has a count of ten or more. The gene calls are TRBV20-1 and TRBJ2-5; D gene unclear. Trimming took 5 bases from V and 2 from J, leaving 9 bases between them. Germline assignment: CDR1 DFQATT and CDR2 SNEGSKA (reference sequence). This CDR3 spans 12 amino acids. The CDR3 DNA is TGCAGTGCTTTCACCTATCAAGAGACCCAGTACTTC. As protein: CSAFTYQETQYF.

V is TRBV6-4 and J is TRBJ1-2; D perhaps matches TRBD1 (6 bases). The V end was cut by 4 bases, the J end by 7 bases, with 22 bases between. The CDR3 is 16 amino acids. Germline V gene lookup returns CDR1 MRHNA and CDR2 SNTAGT. The CDR3 nucleotides read TGTGCCAGCAGTGCCGGACTGGACAGTCTCCTCTCTGGCTACACCTTC. This codes for CASSAGLDSLLSGYTF.

This clonotype occurred many times. The J gene is TRBJ2-1, the V gene TRBV20-1; no clear D. This CDR3 spans 13 amino acids. The V end was cut by 4 bases, the J end by 13 bases, with 20 bases between. Germline V gives CDR1 DFQATT, CDR2 SNEGSKA (reference sequence). The CDR3 coding sequence is TGCAGTGCTAAGGGCTGGCAGGCGGTTACCCAGTTCTTC. Its translation: CSAKGWQAVTQFF.

This clonotype was detected many times. The chain uses TRBV19 and TRBJ2-7, with 10 positions matching TRBD1. This CDR3 is 15 amino acids long. Germline trimming cut 6 bases from V and 0 bases from J; bases unmatched to any gene: 5. The germline gives CDR1 LNHDA, CDR2 SQIVND (reference sequence). The CDR3, as DNA: TGTGCCAGTAGCTCAGGACAGGGGGGCTCCTACGAGCAGTACTTC. Translating gives CASSSGQGGSYEQYF.

The table lists this clonotype with many counts. The rearrangement uses TRBV12-3 or TRBV12-4 and TRBJ2-5; tentatively, D is TRBD1 (6 bases). The V gene lost 5 bases and the J gene lost 7 bases, with 11 bases spanning the gap. The CDR3 spans 12 residues. The DNA of the CDR3 is TGTGCCAGCAGTGGACAGCCCCGGACCCAGTACTTC. Protein: CASSGQPRTQYF.

Concerning this clonotype: This may arise from a read error, as a much more abundant clone is one base away. This CDR3 is missing its conserved last phenylalanine or tryptophan, likely due to a read error. The chain couples TRBV20-1 to TRBJ1-1; D is unresolved. The length of the CDR3 is 11 residues. The germline V gene encodes CDR1 DFQATT and CDR2 SNEGSKA (reference sequence). Trimming took off 0 bases at V and 5 bases at J, with 4 bases between the two ends. The CDR3 DNA is TGCAGTGCTAGAGACCTTACTGAAGCTTTCTCT. Translation gives CSARDLTEAFS.

Many counts were recorded for this clonotype. The V and J genes are TRBV3-1 and TRBJ1-3; weak D call: TRBD1 (5 bases). The germline V and J ends were trimmed by 7 bases and 0 bases, with 13 bases remaining between them. In germline, CDR1 is LGHDT, CDR2 YNNKEL (reference sequence). CDR3 length equals 15 residues. CDR3 in amino acids: CASKRGQGSGNTIYF. The CDR3 DNA is TGTGCCAGCAAAAGAGGGCAGGGCTCTGGAAACACCATATATTTT.

This clonotype was counted many times. This rearrangement joins TRBV28 to TRBJ2-2; a possible D gene is TRBD2 (6 bases). The CDR3 consists of 15 residues. The V gene lost 7 bases and the J gene lost 5 bases, with 17 bases spanning the gap. Germline V gene sequence: CDR1 MDHEN, CDR2 SYDVKM. Written as DNA, the CDR3 is TGTGCCAGCAATGTTAGCGGAAGAAGGACCGGGGAGCTGTTTTTT. It translates to CASNVSGRRTGELFF.

This clonotype was recorded many times. The chain joins TRBV12-3 or TRBV12-4 to TRBJ2-7, with D unresolved. The CDR3 runs 14 residues. V lost 3 bases to trimming and J lost 0 bases, with 9 bases between them. CDR3 protein: CASSFGRNSYEQYF. The CDR3 coding sequence is TGTGCCAGCAGTTTCGGCAGGAACTCCTACGAGCAGTACTTC.

V and J are TRBV20-1 and TRBJ1-4; D is possibly TRBD1 (5 bases). The CDR3 is 14 amino acids. V gave up 0 bases and J gave up 7 bases, with 12 bases separating them. Germline-derived CDR1 and CDR2 are DFQATT and SNEGSKA (reference sequence). The CDR3 reads CSARDSSGGEKLFF. The DNA for the CDR3 is TGCAGTGCTAGAGATTCTTCCGGGGGTGAAAAACTGTTTTTT.

V gene TRBV30 combines with J gene TRBJ2-7, with a weak D call TRBD1 (6 bases). The germline V gene has CDR1 GTSNPN and CDR2 SVGIG (reference sequence). This CDR3 spans 13 amino acids. The V and J ends lost 5 bases and 2 bases respectively, with 13 bases between them. DNA for the CDR3: TGTGCCTGGGCTCCGGGACATACCTACGAGCAGTACTTC. As protein: CAWAPGHTYEQYF.

The chain carries TRBV28 and TRBJ2-1; 8 nucleotides agree with TRBD2. The J segment lost 8 bases and the V segment lost 4 bases, leaving 4 bases of the junction unmatched. The V gene's germline CDR1 is MDHEN and CDR2 SYDVKM. The CDR3 is 13 residues long. The CDR3 DNA reads TGTGCCAGCAGTTCCGGACTAGCCTATGAGCAGTTCTTC. Protein: CASSSGLAYEQFF.

This clonotype was detected many times. The CDR3 DNA sequence: TGTGCCACCGAGGGACAGAACTACGAGCAGTACTTC. This gives the protein CATEGQNYEQYF. This chain links TRBV24-1 with TRBJ2-7; 7 bases fit TRBD1. The germline V gene has CDR1 KGHDR and CDR2 SFDVKD. This CDR3 spans 12 amino acids. V trimming: 9 bases; J trimming: 3 bases; junction bases outside the gene matches: 4.

This clonotype was seen a few times. The chain uses TRBV27 and TRBJ1-2, with D perhaps TRBD1 (6 bases). V shed 6 bases and J shed 5 bases, with 13 bases lying between them. Germline V lookup: CDR1 MNHEY, CDR2 SMNVEV (reference sequence). The CDR3 has 13 amino acids. The CDR3 bases are TGTGCCAGCAGCGGAGGGGGGGCTTATGGCTACACCTTC. Its protein product is CASSGGGAYGYTF.

In its sample, this clonotype was seen a few times. The CDR3 loop reads CASSELTDNYGYTF. The CDR3 nucleotides read TGTGCCAGCAGTGAATTAACAGATAACTATGGCTACACCTTC. J is TRBJ1-2 and V is TRBV25-1, with no clear D. Trimming cost V 1 base and J 1 base, with 7 bases left between them. Per germline, CDR1 MGHDK and CDR2 SYGVNS. This CDR3 has 14 residues.

This clonotype was counted at least ten times. V and J are TRBV6-1 and TRBJ1-1; the D is unclear. CDR1 MNHNS and CDR2 SASEGT come from the germline V gene. The V end lost 5 bases, the J end lost 3 bases, and 10 bases lay between the germline ends. This CDR3 has 13 amino acids. The CDR3 reads CASSYERYTEAFF. For the CDR3, the DNA is TGTGCCAGCAGTTACGAGCGGTACACTGAAGCTTTCTTT.

Notes on this clonotype: A read error is possible here, since a much larger clone lies one base away. The V gene is TRBV7-2, the J gene TRBJ1-2, with TRBD1 as a possible D gene (6 bases). Trimming took 6 bases from V and 4 from J, leaving 15 bases between them. Germline assignment: CDR1 SGHTA and CDR2 FQGNSA. The CDR3 extends over 14 amino acids. CDR3 coding DNA: TGTGCCAGCAGTCAACAGGGTTTTGGCTATGGCTACACCTTC. It is translated as CASSQQGFGYGYTF.

This clonotype was counted many times. This chain uses TRBV28 with TRBJ2-5; 15 positions match TRBD2. Germline CDR1 is MDHEN and CDR2 is SYDVKM. There are 17 residues in the CDR3. V lost 3 bases and J lost 5; bases outside the gene matches: 7. This chain's CDR3 is CASSFSGLAGGIETQYF. DNA of the CDR3: TGTGCCAGCAGTTTCTCGGGACTAGCGGGAGGAATTGAGACCCAGTACTTC. Complete variable domain (other parts from reference TRBV28 and TRBJ2-5): DVKVTQSSRYLVKRTGEKVFLECVQDMDHENMFWYRQDPGLGLRLIYFSYDVKMKEKGDIPEGYSVSREKKERFSLILESASTNQTSMYLCASSFSGLAGGIETQYFGPGTRLLVL.

This chain joins TRBV15 and TRBJ2-7, with D tentatively TRBD1 or TRBD2 (5 bases each). Trimming cost V 0 bases and J 1 base, with 16 bases left between them. This CDR3 region has 17 residues. CDR1 and CDR2 from the germline V gene are LNHNV and YYDKDF (reference sequence). The CDR3 sequence: CATSRDQGAGRSYEQYF. The CDR3 DNA is TGTGCCACCAGCAGAGATCAAGGGGCGGGCAGGTCCTACGAGCAGTACTTC.

The chain is built from TRBV19 and TRBJ2-2; D is undetermined. CDR1 and CDR2 (germline): LNHDA, SQIVND (reference sequence). Trimming cost V 8 bases and J 7 bases, with 8 bases left between them. There are 11 residues in the CDR3. The CDR3 spells CASQLGGELFF. CDR3 in DNA: TGTGCCAGTCAACTGGGCGGGGAGCTGTTTTTT.

The gene calls are TRBV5-1 and TRBJ2-7; 10 bases map to TRBD2. V lost 0 bases to trimming and J lost 5 bases; unmatched junction nucleotides: 5. The CDR3 is made up of 15 amino acids. The V gene's germline CDR1 is SGHRS and CDR2 YFSETQ. The CDR3 spells CASSLESSGSHEQYF. CDR3 nucleotide sequence: TGCGCCAGCAGCTTGGAGTCTAGCGGGAGCCACGAGCAGTACTTC.

In its sample, this clonotype was seen a few times. The chain links TRBV10-3 to TRBJ2-5, with D tentatively TRBD1 (7 bases). The CDR3 loop spans 16 amino acids. The V and J ends lost 0 bases and 4 bases respectively, with 15 bases between them. Germline V gene sequence: CDR1 ENHRY, CDR2 SYGVKD. The CDR3 is CAISESTEGAGETQYF. The CDR3 DNA is TGTGCCATCAGTGAGTCGACGGAGGGGGCTGGAGAGACCCAGTACTTC.

J is TRBJ2-7 and V is TRBV19; the match to TRBD2 covers 9 bases. CDR1 is LNHDA, CDR2 SQIVND, per germline (reference sequence). The V segment lost 4 bases and the J segment 6 bases; nucleotides outside the gene matches: 4. This CDR3 contains 13 residues. CDR3 sequence reads: CASSTGLATEQYF. The CDR3 DNA reads TGTGCCAGTAGTACCGGACTAGCGACCGAGCAGTACTTC.

This clonotype was picked up many times. V and J are TRBV5-5 and TRBJ2-3, with unresolved D. The germline V gene has CDR1 SGHKS and CDR2 YYEKEE (reference sequence). The CDR3 runs 15 residues. The V end was cut by 3 bases, the J end by 4 bases, with 15 bases between. DNA of the CDR3: TGTGCCAGCAGCTCTTTGGGGAATCGGGCAGATACGCAGTATTTT. Translation gives CASSSLGNRADTQYF.

The chain links TRBV6-1 to TRBJ1-2, with a tentative D call TRBD1 (6 bases). Germline lookup yields CDR1 MNHNS and CDR2 SASEGT. This CDR3 region has 13 residues. Trimming cost V 5 bases and J 3 bases, with 10 bases left between them. The CDR3 loop reads CASSPRQDYGYTF. In DNA, the CDR3 is TGTGCCAGCAGTCCCCGACAGGACTATGGCTACACCTTC.

V gene TRBV6-2 or TRBV6-3 combines with J gene TRBJ2-3; TRBD2 aligns across 9 bases. The germline V gene has CDR1 MNHEY and CDR2 SVGEGT. V lost 6 bases, J lost 5 bases, and 9 bases stayed unmatched. The CDR3 consists of 15 residues. The CDR3 bases are TGTGCCAGCAGCCATGGAGTAGCGGGGGAAGATACGCAGTATTTT. This codes for CASSHGVAGEDTQYF.